These 8 T cell receptor beta chains came from one sample sequenced in a study of vaccination effects on CD4 cells after COVID-19. The antigens these receptors bind are not known. Assay used: immunoSEQ multiplex PCR; TCRdb lists only in-frame clones, some missing. The sample shows 50,000 to 65,000 clones, around three quarters of them seen only once. CD4+ T cells specific for antigen were expanded with viral peptide pools by the ViraFEST assay before sequencing. A roughly ten-day culture period preceded the isolation of CD4+ T cells. As their vaccination, participants received two doses of either BNT162b2 or mRNA-1273. The material was CD4+ T cells from PBMCs cultured with HCoV-229E spike peptides, obtained after COVID-19 vaccination. Source of these receptors: a human donor who received a COVID-19 vaccine.

The V gene is TRBV11-2, the J gene TRBJ2-7; 8 positions agree with TRBD1. The CDR3 sequence is 15 residues long. V trimming: 5 bases; J trimming: 7 bases; junction bases outside the gene matches: 13. Germline CDR1 SGHAT, CDR2 FQNNGV. CDR3 coding DNA: TGTGCCAGCAGCCAGGCCGGACAGGGACGTCAAGAGCAGTACGTC. It translates to CASSQAGQGRQEQYV.

This clone came up a few times. This chain connects TRBV2 to TRBJ1-1; TRBD1 aligns across 7 bases. V dropped 8 bases and J dropped 5; count of bases not matched to a gene: 11. This CDR3 has 14 residues. Germline CDR1 reads SNHLY; CDR2 reads FYNNEI. This chain's CDR3 is CASGRGQGDTEAFF. CDR3 coding DNA: TGTGCCAGCGGGAGGGGGCAGGGGGATACTGAAGCTTTCTTT.

The J gene is TRBJ2-3, the V gene TRBV6-2 or TRBV6-3; D gene ambiguous. The ends were cut back, 6 bases at V and 5 bases at J, with 12 bases in the middle. This CDR3 comprises 13 residues. Germline V gives CDR1 MNHEY, CDR2 SVGEGT. The CDR3 nucleotides read TGTGCCAGCAGCCGCGGTTGGGTAGATACGCAGTATTTT. This translates into CASSRGWVDTQYF.

V and J are TRBV25-1 and TRBJ1-4; no definite D call. The CDR3 has 15 residues. Trimming cost V 7 bases and J 2 bases, with 14 bases left between them. Germline V gene lookup returns CDR1 MGHDK and CDR2 SYGVNS. CDR3: CASKTATGTNEKLFF. CDR3 nucleotide sequence: TGTGCCAGCAAGACCGCTACGGGTACTAATGAAAAACTGTTTTTT.

V and J are TRBV5-4 and TRBJ1-1, with 8 bases matching TRBD1. V shed 2 bases, J shed 4 bases, and the junction held 4 bases outside the gene matches. CDR1 is SGHNT, CDR2 YYREEE, per germline (reference sequence). CDR3 size: 14 residues. The CDR3 DNA reads as TGTGCCAGCAGCTTCCCGACAGGGGCCACTGAAGCTTTCTTT. Translation gives CASSFPTGATEAFF.

The rearrangement uses TRBV24-1 and TRBJ2-6; no clear D gene. Germline CDR1 KGHDR, CDR2 SFDVKD. The CDR3 runs to 17 residues. V shed 2 bases and J shed 0 bases, with 10 bases lying between them. CDR3 DNA sequence: TGTGCCACCAGTGATTCCGGACGGTTCTCTGGGGCCAACGTCCTGACTTTC. It translates to CATSDSGRFSGANVLTF.

This rearrangement joins TRBV11-3 to TRBJ2-2; 7 positions match TRBD1. The CDR3 has 17 residues. Germline trimming cut 5 bases from V and 0 bases from J; bases unmatched to any gene: 9. Germline assignment: CDR1 SGHNT and CDR2 YENEEA. CDR3 amino acids: CASSGEGGAANTGELFF. CDR3 DNA: TGTGCCAGCAGCGGAGAAGGGGGCGCCGCGAACACCGGGGAGCTGTTTTTT.

This clone was counted a few times. This sequence joins TRBV5-1 and TRBJ1-1; D is perhaps TRBD1 (5 bases). V was trimmed by 4 bases and J by 4 bases, leaving 14 bases between them. The V gene's germline CDR1 is SGHRS and CDR2 YFSETQ. The CDR3 totals 14 residues. CDR3 DNA: TGCGCCAGCAGCAAGCTTGGGGGGACCACTGAAGCTTTCTTT. This sequence encodes CASSKLGGTTEAFF.